This TCR beta chain is drawn from a study of T cell repertoires in cytomegalovirus infection. For the study at large: Indicated by public TCR beta signatures were CMV infection and matching HLA type. Points from the study as a whole: Summed public TCR beta family frequency identified CMV carriers bearing the relevant HLA.

One entry per CDR3 protein, called by TCRdb with MiXCR from the reads. This table has about 200,000 distinct CDR3 sequences, roughly 9.8% appearing once. The CDR3 covers 16 residues. Germline assignment: CDR1 SGHVS and CDR2 FQNEAQ. Unmatched junction bases numbered 10, after V lost 5 bases and J lost 1 base. Turning to this clonotype: Its antigen is not identified.

This receptor was obtained from a human donor in good health (CMV status not recorded). Some clones in this sample may be carry-over from other donors' samples. Sequenced sample: PBMCs. The gene calls are TRBV7-8 and TRBJ2-7; 8 nucleotides line up with TRBD2. In nucleotides, the CDR3 is TGTGCCAGCAGCCCCGTCGGGGCGGGGGGTTCCTACGAGCAGTACTTC. It codes for CASSPVGAGGSYEQYF.